This T cell receptor beta chain was identified in a study of lymphopenia after photon versus proton radiotherapy. Comments on this clone: Its antigen remains unknown.

In germline, CDR1 is LGHNA, CDR2 YSLEER. This CDR3 region has 15 residues. V lost 4 bases and J lost 6, with 15 bases in between. TCRdb keeps only in-frame clones here, not all; method: immunoSEQ multiplex PCR. The top ten hold roughly 13% of the sample, which has 50,000 to 65,000 clones, roughly nine tenths seen once. General observations from the study: Larger post-nadir TCR diversity loss correlated inversely with survival in deceased patients. Survival link was tested only in deceased patients; proton benefit remains a possibility. Under photons, naive T cells and diversity fell while effector/memory populations rose. After lymphocyte nadir, photon-treated repertoires showed oligoclonal expansion, especially CD8+ Temra.

Material: peripheral blood, obtained from a patient treated with proton-based radiotherapy. This receptor was identified in a man aged 80 or over with esophageal cancer. V and J are TRBV4-3 and TRBJ2-2; maybe TRBD2 (6 bases). The CDR3 DNA reads TGCGCCAGCAGCCTTACCGGGGGTTTAGCCGGGGAGCTGTTTTTT. Encoded protein: CASSLTGGLAGELFF.